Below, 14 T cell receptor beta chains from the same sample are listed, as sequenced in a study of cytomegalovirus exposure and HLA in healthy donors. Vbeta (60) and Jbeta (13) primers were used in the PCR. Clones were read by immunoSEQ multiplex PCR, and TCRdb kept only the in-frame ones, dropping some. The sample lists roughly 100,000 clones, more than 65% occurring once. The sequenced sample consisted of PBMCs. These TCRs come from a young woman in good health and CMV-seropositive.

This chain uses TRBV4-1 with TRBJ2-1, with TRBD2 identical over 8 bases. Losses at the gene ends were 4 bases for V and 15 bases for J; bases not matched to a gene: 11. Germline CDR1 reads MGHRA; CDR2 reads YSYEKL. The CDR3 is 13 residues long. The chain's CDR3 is CASSLGIRLALFF. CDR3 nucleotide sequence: TGCGCCAGCAGCCTAGGGATCCGACTAGCGTTGTTCTTC.

The CDR3 sequence: CASARRSRSTDTQYF. The CDR3 DNA sequence: TGTGCCAGCGCGAGGAGGTCCCGGAGCACAGATACGCAGTATTTT. The chain links TRBV2 to TRBJ2-3; tentatively, D is TRBD2 (5 bases). CDR1 and CDR2 (germline): SNHLY, FYNNEI. This CDR3 contains 15 residues. Trimming cost V 8 bases and J 0 bases, with 15 bases left between them.

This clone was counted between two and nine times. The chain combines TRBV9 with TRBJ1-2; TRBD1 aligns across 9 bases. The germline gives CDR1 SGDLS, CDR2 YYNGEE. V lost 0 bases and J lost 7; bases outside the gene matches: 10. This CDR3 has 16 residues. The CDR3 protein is CASSVVSGTGPGGYTF. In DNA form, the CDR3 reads TGTGCCAGCAGCGTAGTTAGCGGGACAGGGCCCGGTGGCTACACCTTC.

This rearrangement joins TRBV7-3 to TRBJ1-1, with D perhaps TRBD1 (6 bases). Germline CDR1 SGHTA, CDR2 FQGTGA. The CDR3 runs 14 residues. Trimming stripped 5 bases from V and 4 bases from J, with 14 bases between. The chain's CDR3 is CASSPGQKTTEAFF. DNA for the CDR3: TGTGCCAGCAGCCCCGGACAGAAAACCACTGAAGCTTTCTTT.

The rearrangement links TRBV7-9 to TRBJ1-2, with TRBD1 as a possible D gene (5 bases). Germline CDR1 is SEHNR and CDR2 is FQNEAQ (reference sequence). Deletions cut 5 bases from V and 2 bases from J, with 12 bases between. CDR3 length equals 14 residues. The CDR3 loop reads CASSPPDRNYGYTF. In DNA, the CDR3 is TGTGCCAGCAGCCCACCCGACAGAAACTATGGCTACACCTTC.

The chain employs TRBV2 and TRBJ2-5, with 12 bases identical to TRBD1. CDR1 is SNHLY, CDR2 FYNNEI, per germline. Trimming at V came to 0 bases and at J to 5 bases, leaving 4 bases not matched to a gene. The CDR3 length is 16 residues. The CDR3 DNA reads TGTGCCAGCAGTGAAGCGGGACAGGGGGCGGGGGAGACCCAGTACTTC. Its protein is CASSEAGQGAGETQYF.

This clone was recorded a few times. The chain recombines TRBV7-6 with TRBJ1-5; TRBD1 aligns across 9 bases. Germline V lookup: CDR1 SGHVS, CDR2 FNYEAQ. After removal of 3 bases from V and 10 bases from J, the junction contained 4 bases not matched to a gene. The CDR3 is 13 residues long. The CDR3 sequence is CASSLGTGSPQHF. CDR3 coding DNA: TGTGCCAGCAGCTTGGGGACAGGGAGTCCCCAGCATTTT.

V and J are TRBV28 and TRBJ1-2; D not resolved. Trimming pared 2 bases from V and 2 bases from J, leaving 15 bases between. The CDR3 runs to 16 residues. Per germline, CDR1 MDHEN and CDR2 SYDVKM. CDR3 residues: CASSLSGLGSNYGYTF. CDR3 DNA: TGTGCCAGCAGTTTAAGCGGGCTGGGATCCAACTATGGCTACACCTTC.

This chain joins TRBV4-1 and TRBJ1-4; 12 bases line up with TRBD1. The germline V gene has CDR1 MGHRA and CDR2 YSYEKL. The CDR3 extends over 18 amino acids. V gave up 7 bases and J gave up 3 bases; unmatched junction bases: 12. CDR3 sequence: CASTPGTGGRLSNEKLFF. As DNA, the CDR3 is TGCGCCAGCACCCCCGGGACAGGGGGCCGGTTGTCTAATGAAAAACTGTTTTTT.

DNA for the CDR3: TGTGCCAGCAGTGATGTTAGCGGGGGGCCTGGGGAGACCCAGTACTTC. Translated, it gives CASSDVSGGPGETQYF. The chain joins TRBV2 to TRBJ2-5; 10 nucleotides match TRBD2. CDR3 size: 16 residues. Trimming removed 3 bases from V and 5 bases from J; junction bases left unmatched: 9. CDR1 and CDR2 (germline): SNHLY, FYNNEI.

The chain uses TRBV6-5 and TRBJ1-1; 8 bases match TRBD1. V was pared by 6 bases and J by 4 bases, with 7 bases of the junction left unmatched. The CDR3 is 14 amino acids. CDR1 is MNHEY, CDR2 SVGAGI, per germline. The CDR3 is CASRLQGAGTEAFF. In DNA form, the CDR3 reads TGTGCCAGCAGACTCCAGGGGGCGGGCACTGAAGCTTTCTTT.

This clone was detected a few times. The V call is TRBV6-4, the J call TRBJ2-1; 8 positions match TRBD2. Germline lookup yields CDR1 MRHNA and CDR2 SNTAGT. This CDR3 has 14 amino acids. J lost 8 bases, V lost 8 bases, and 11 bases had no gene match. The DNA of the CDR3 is TGTGCCAGCGCCCCGGGGGGGCGATGGGATGAGCAGTTCTTC. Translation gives CASAPGGRWDEQFF.

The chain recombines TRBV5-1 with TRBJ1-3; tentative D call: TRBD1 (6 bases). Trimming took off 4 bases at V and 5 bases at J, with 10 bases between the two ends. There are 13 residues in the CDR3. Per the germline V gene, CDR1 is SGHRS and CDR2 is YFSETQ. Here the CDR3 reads CASSPGQRNTIYF. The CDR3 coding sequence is TGCGCCAGCAGCCCCGGACAGAGAAACACCATATATTTT. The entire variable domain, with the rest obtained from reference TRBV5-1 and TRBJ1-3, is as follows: KAGVTQTPRYLIKTRGQQVTLSCSPISGHRSVSWYQQTPGQGLQFLFEYFSETQRNKGNFPGRFSGRQFSNSRSEMNVSTLELGDSALYLCASSPGQRNTIYFGEGSWLTVV.

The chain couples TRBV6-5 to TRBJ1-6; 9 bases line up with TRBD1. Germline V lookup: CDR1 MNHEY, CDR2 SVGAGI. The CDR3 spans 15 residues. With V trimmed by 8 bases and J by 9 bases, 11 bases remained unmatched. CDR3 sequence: CASFARTGVISPLHF. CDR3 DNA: TGTGCCAGCTTTGCTCGGACAGGGGTGATTTCACCCCTCCACTTT.